This is a list of T cell receptor beta chains from one sample in a study of blood T cell repertoires in COVID-19. Libraries were prepared by immunoSEQ multiplex PCR; TCRdb keeps only in-frame clonotypes and omits some of them. The sample lists some 33,000 clones; approximately 82% were seen once. The specimen sequenced was peripheral blood. The receptors stem from a human donor in a cohort sampled during active COVID-19. Each CDR3 is given with its conserved first and last residue. Fields, in order: clone size, V gene, CDR3 protein. Size tells how often a clone was seen (once, few, many) or the class of an expanded clone, and some rows leave it out.

. TRBV12-5 CASGLLAGGPSGNEQFF
. TRBV6-2/TRBV6-3 CASSYPGLVYETQYF
. TRBV6-4 CASSPGQEHTEAFF
once TRBV6-5 CASSYSFTGQGGEQYF
. TRBV7-2 CASSLAPTRRYYEQYF
. TRBV6-1 CASSDRGTGIPQHF
once TRBV9 CASSVGGSGPYQETQYF
. TRBV11-3 CASSLGLALTDTQYF
few TRBV9 CASSPHGDENSPLHF
. TRBV28 CASSSPGTAYYSGANVLTF
. TRBV6-5 CASAIRDSLYEQYF
. TRBV2 CASRFSGGAGETQYF
. TRBV29-1 CSVKTGDEQYF
. TRBV6-1 CASSEVQGAGTDTQYF
. TRBV10-2 CASREDRGMEQYF
. TRBV7-8 CASSFLGHTGRSQETQYF
. TRBV30 CAWSPKFSSYNSPLHF
. TRBV11-2 CASSPNRGTTDTQYF
. TRBV5-8 CASSFEWALNTEAFF
. TRBV7-7 CASSRGRGRFQETQYF
once TRBV5-1 CASRLLVGTGELFF
. TRBV7-2 CASSLQGRSNSPLHF
few TRBV5-3 CARSLPGLVEFEQYF
. TRBV5-1 CASSLAGTAEGNTIYF
. TRBV3-1/TRBV3-2 CASSRGSPGYSGLNEQFF
. TRBV4-1 CASSLLTGRRYEQYF
. TRBV7-9 CASSLRGASGNTIYF
. TRBV10-1 CASTEGAGSTDTQYF
. TRBV18 CASSPTKETQYF
once TRBV6-5 CASSSLTGIQSYGYTF
. TRBV6-5 CASSLRGAGKNIQYF
. TRBV5-4 CASSLYSYTEAFF
. TRBV3-1/TRBV3-2 CASKKQRGIPTGELFF
. TRBV6-2/TRBV6-3 CASSSQGYGYTF
. TRBV24-1 CATSDSRTGGYEQFF
. TRBV7-8 CASSLAPSGGELFF
once TRBV11-2 CASSLGARMNTEAFF
. TRBV5-4 CASSLQGIRSPLHF
. TRBV5-1 CASSLEVRGGYTF
. TRBV5-1 CASSLSPVSGNTIYF
. TRBV7-9 CASSFSGRANTGELFF
. TRBV27 CASFGITEAFF
. TRBV28 CASSQTPAKNIQYF
. TRBV5-1 CASGEEGYSGNTIYF
. TRBV7-7 CASSLGQTDTDTQYF
. TRBV5-5 CASSSLAGGRTGELFF
. TRBV30 CAWSVGGGATDTQYF
few TRBV5-3 CARSFGSDTDTQYF
. TRBV5-1 CASSLRTASTDTQYF
. TRBV7-2 CASSPPGTSGGAGTQYF